These 5 T cell receptor beta chains share one sample of origin, sequenced in a study of T cell repertoires in cytomegalovirus infection. TCRdb called the reads again in MiXCR, with one record for every CDR3 protein. The sample has roughly 150,000 distinct CDR3 sequences, roughly a quarter seen once. The specimen was PBMCs. All receptors come from a human donor in good health (CMV status not recorded). Some clones in this sample may be carry-over from other donors' samples.

The CDR3 coding sequence is TGCGCCAGCAGCGAGGACAGGGGCCGCCCATCCAATGAGCAGTTCTTC. It is translated as CASSEDRGRPSNEQFF. The gene calls are TRBV5-1 and TRBJ2-1; TRBD1 matches at 9 bases. CDR1 and CDR2 from the germline V gene are SGHRS and YFSETQ. With V trimmed by 4 bases and J by 6 bases, 11 bases remained unmatched. This CDR3 region has 16 residues. Full variable domain (outside the CDR3, taken from reference TRBV5-1 and TRBJ2-1): KAGVTQTPRYLIKTRGQQVTLSCSPISGHRSVSWYQQTPGQGLQFLFEYFSETQRNKGNFPGRFSGRQFSNSRSEMNVSTLELGDSALYLCASSEDRGRPSNEQFFGPGTRLTVL.

The rearrangement uses TRBV28 and TRBJ1-2; 10 nucleotides agree with TRBD1. Germline-derived CDR1 and CDR2 are MDHEN and SYDVKM. Trimming at V came to 7 bases and at J to 0 bases, leaving 8 bases not matched to a gene. The CDR3 length is 16 residues. CDR3 amino acids: CASIGQGVPANYGYTF. CDR3 nucleotides: TGTGCCAGCATCGGACAGGGGGTCCCAGCTAACTATGGCTACACCTTC.

This clonotype was observed a handful of times. The chain joins TRBV29-1 to TRBJ2-7, with 14 bases that match TRBD2. CDR3 length equals 15 residues. The V and J ends lost 4 bases and 7 bases, in that order; junction bases with no gene match: 9. The germline CDR1 and CDR2 sequences are SQVTM and ANQGSEA. CDR3 protein: CSVGGTSGSFGEQYF. The CDR3 DNA reads as TGCAGCGTTGGTGGGACTAGCGGGAGTTTCGGAGAGCAGTACTTC.

This clonotype has only a few counts. The V gene is TRBV28, the J gene TRBJ1-2; possible D gene TRBD1, 6 bases. The germline V gene encodes CDR1 MDHEN and CDR2 SYDVKM. V lost 2 bases to trimming and J lost 4 bases, with 11 bases between them. The CDR3 loop spans 14 amino acids. CDR3 bases: TGTGCCAGCAGTTTACAAGGACAGAGCTATGGCTACACCTTC. This sequence encodes CASSLQGQSYGYTF.

This clonotype appeared a few times. The V gene is TRBV20-1, the J gene TRBJ1-5; D gene ambiguous. V was clipped by 5 bases and J by 1 base, with 18 bases between them. Germline V gene lookup returns CDR1 DFQATT and CDR2 SNEGSKA (reference sequence). The CDR3 length is 16 residues. The CDR3: CSAAPNLIESNQPQHF. Written as DNA, the CDR3 is TGCAGTGCTGCCCCTAATCTGATAGAGAGCAATCAGCCCCAGCATTTT.